This entry lists 11 T cell receptor beta chains sequenced from one sample in a study of blood T cell repertoires in COVID-19. Method: immunoSEQ multiplex PCR; TCRdb's copy keeps in-frame clones and lacks some. The table lists roughly 280,000 clones, approximately 90% of them singletons, with 2.8% in the top ten. Material for sequencing was PBMCs or T cells enriched from blood (not recorded which). These receptors were taken from a man aged 35 to 55 who had been exposed to COVID-19.

The chain combines TRBV9 with TRBJ1-1, with D unresolved. The CDR3 contains 12 residues. Trimming took 0 bases from V and 7 from J, leaving 7 bases between them. Germline V gene lookup returns CDR1 SGDLS and CDR2 YYNGEE. CDR3 nucleotide sequence: TGTGCCAGCAGCGTAGGAGGGAGTGAAGCTTTCTTT. It encodes CASSVGGSEAFF.

The chain links TRBV3-1 (or the pseudogene TRBV3-2) to TRBJ2-3; 7 bases map to TRBD2. This CDR3 contains 17 residues. J was trimmed by 6 bases and V by 4 bases; bases with no gene match: 16. Germline loops: CDR1 LGHDT, CDR2 YNNKEL (reference sequence). The CDR3 DNA follows: TGTGCCAGCAGCCCTTATCGGACTAGACTAAATGGGGATACGCAGTATTTT. This gives the protein CASSPYRTRLNGDTQYF.

The chain uses TRBV7-3 and TRBJ2-7; D might be TRBD2 (6 bases). Trimming pared 4 bases from V and 2 bases from J, leaving 9 bases between. The germline V gene encodes CDR1 SGHTA and CDR2 FQGTGA. The CDR3 extends over 13 amino acids. The chain's CDR3 is CASSSGRTYEQYF. The CDR3 bases are TGTGCCAGCAGCTCCGGGAGAACCTACGAGCAGTACTTC.

CDR3 sequence: CASSRTSVEQYF. In DNA, the CDR3 is TGTGCCAGCAGCCGGACTAGCGTCGAGCAGTACTTC. The chain combines TRBV6-2 or TRBV6-3 with TRBJ2-7, with 9 positions matching TRBD2. There are 12 residues in the CDR3. V shed 6 bases, J shed 6 bases, and the junction held 3 bases outside the gene matches. The germline CDR1 and CDR2 sequences are MNHEY and SVGEGT.

DNA of the CDR3: TGTGCCAGCAGTTATATCCATGAGCAGTTCTTC. Amino acid sequence: CASSYIHEQFF. J is TRBJ2-1 and V is TRBV12-3 or TRBV12-4; no firm D call. The CDR3 sequence is 11 residues long. The ends were cut back, 4 bases at V and 8 bases at J, with 6 bases in the middle.

The V call is TRBV28, the J call TRBJ2-1; TRBD2 matches 7 bases. Trimming took 5 bases from V and 4 from J; bases not matched to a gene: 8. Looked up from germline, CDR1 is MDHEN and CDR2 is SYDVKM. The CDR3 length is 15 residues. The CDR3 here is CASSNGLADYNEQFF. For the CDR3, the DNA is TGTGCCAGCAGTAATGGGCTAGCGGATTACAATGAGCAGTTCTTC.

In this sample, this clone turned up once. The V call is TRBV14, the J call TRBJ2-7, with D hard to call. The CDR3 sequence is 13 residues long. V gave up 1 base and J gave up 4 bases, with 8 bases separating them. Germline CDR1 SGHDN, CDR2 FVKESK. The CDR3 bases are TGTGCCAGCAGCCAAGTCTACTTATACGAGCAGTACTTC. It specifies CASSQVYLYEQYF. The full variable domain, with the rest looked up from reference TRBV14 and TRBJ2-7, is EAGVTQFPSHSVIEKGQTVTLRCDPISGHDNLYWYRRVMGKEIKFLLHFVKESKQDESGMPNNRFLAERTGGTYSTLKVQPAELEDSGVYFCASSQVYLYEQYFGPGTRLTVT.

The gene calls are TRBV3-1 (or the pseudogene TRBV3-2) and TRBJ1-1; possibly TRBD1 for D (6 bases). The germline V and J ends were trimmed by 6 bases and 6 bases, with 14 bases remaining between them. The CDR3 is 13 residues long. Germline V lookup: CDR1 LGHDT, CDR2 YNNKEL (reference sequence). CDR3 region: CASRHTGTAEAFF. Here the CDR3 DNA reads TGTGCCAGCAGGCATACAGGGACCGCTGAAGCTTTCTTT.

The rearrangement links TRBV7-3 to TRBJ1-6; 8 positions agree with TRBD1. The trim removed 2 bases at V and 7 bases at J, leaving 7 bases unmatched. The CDR3 sequence is 16 residues long. Per germline, CDR1 SGHTA and CDR2 FQGTGA. The CDR3 is CASSLGSGGANSPLHF. CDR3 DNA: TGTGCCAGCAGCTTAGGGTCAGGGGGCGCGAATTCACCCCTCCACTTT.

V usage is TRBV7-7 and J usage is TRBJ2-2; D gene unclear. V was trimmed by 0 bases and J by 7 bases, leaving 15 bases between them. This CDR3 is 16 amino acids long. Per the germline V gene, CDR1 is SSHAT and CDR2 is FNYEAQ (reference sequence). The CDR3 sequence: CASSLAFGDEVGELFF. CDR3 DNA sequence: TGTGCCAGCAGCTTAGCGTTTGGCGACGAGGTCGGGGAGCTGTTTTTT.

This rearrangement joins TRBV29-1 to TRBJ2-1; perhaps TRBD2 as D (5 bases). Trimming left V 0 bases short and J 0 bases short, with 12 bases between. The CDR3 is 16 residues long. Per germline, CDR1 SQVTM and CDR2 ANQGSEA. CDR3: CSVEDRRRSSYNEQFF. The CDR3 DNA follows: TGCAGCGTTGAAGATCGTAGGAGGAGCTCCTACAATGAGCAGTTCTTC.